The entry that follows covers one T cell receptor (beta chain) sequence. This specimen belongs to a study of technical replicates of blood from a few donors. Profiling relied on immunoSEQ multiplex PCR, and the TCRdb table lists in-frame clones only, not all of them. The top ten hold around 0.15% of the sample, which has around 63,000 clones, 95% to 98% seen once. Germline-derived CDR1 and CDR2 are SGHRS and YFSETQ. CDR3 length equals 16 residues. V lost 0 bases to trimming and J lost 8 bases; unmatched junction nucleotides: 7. The chain recombines TRBV5-1 with TRBJ2-1; 11 bases align to TRBD2. Sequenced material: T cells isolated from PBMCs. The TCR was taken from a human donor in good health. CDR3 sequence: CASSLVVAGGQDEQFF. In nucleotides, the CDR3 is TGCGCCAGCAGCTTGGTAGTAGCGGGGGGGCAGGATGAGCAGTTCTTC.